This T cell receptor beta chain came from a study of blood T cell repertoires in COVID-19. Study details: The United States, Italy and Spain provided the acute and convalescent COVID-19 samples. From T cells, B-cell-depleted T cells, or PBMCs came the material, which was cDNA or gDNA.

Germline CDR1 SGHAT, CDR2 FQNNGV. The CDR3 totals 14 residues. V was cut by 2 bases and J by 2 bases, with 7 bases left in between. Authors' processing steps: Using reference gene primer amplification, nucleated cell counts were estimated. Assay used: immunoSEQ multiplex PCR; TCRdb lists only in-frame clones, some missing. Clonal size and the V and J genes are those of that table, whereas D and trimming came from the DNA. The sample records a few hundred thousand clones, around 87% being singletons. This receptor was identified in a woman between 50 and 59 years old with acute or convalescent COVID-19. The sequencing sample was made of peripheral blood. This sequence joins TRBV11-2 and TRBJ1-5; D ambiguous. The CDR3 DNA reads as TGTGCCAGCAGCTTAACAAGTGGCAATCAGCCCCAGCATTTT. It specifies CASSLTSGNQPQHF.